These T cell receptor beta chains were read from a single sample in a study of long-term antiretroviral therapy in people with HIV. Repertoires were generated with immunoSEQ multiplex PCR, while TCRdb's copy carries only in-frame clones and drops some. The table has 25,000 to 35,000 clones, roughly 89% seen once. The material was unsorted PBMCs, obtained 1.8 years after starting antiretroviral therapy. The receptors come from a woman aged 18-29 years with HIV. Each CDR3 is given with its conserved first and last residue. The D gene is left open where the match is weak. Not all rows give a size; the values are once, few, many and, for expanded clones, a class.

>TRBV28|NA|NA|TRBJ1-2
TGTGCCAGCAGTGCGACTTTAGGGGTTTATGGCTACACCTTC
CASSATLGVYGYTF
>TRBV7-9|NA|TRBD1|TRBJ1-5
TGTGCCAGCAGCCCTCCGGACAGGGAAGATCAGCCCCAGCATTTT
CASSPPDREDQPQHF
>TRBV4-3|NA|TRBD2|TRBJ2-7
TGCGCCAGCAGCCATCTCTCCCCGGGAGCGGGAGGCACCTACGAGCAGTACTTC
CASSHLSPGAGGTYEQYF
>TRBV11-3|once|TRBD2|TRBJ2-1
TGTGCCAGCAGCCGGACTAGCGGAAACAATGAGCAGTTCTTC
CASSRTSGNNEQFF
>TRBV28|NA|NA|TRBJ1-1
TGTGCCAGCACCGCGGCCCTGAACACTGAAGCTTTCTTT
CASTAALNTEAFF
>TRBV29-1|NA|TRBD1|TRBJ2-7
TGCAGCGTTAAGGGTACAGGGGATATCTCCTACGAGCAGTACTTC
CSVKGTGDISYEQYF
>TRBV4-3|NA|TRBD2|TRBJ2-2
TGCGCCAGCAGCCACAGACTAGCGGGAGGAACCGGGGAGCTGTTTTTT
CASSHRLAGGTGELFF
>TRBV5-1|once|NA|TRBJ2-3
TGCGCCAGCAGCTTGGTCAGAGACGCAGATACGCAGTATTTT
CASSLVRDADTQYF
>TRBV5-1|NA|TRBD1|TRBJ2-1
TGCGCCAGCAGCGTCGGGACAGGGGTACGCAATGAGCAGTTCTTC
CASSVGTGVRNEQFF
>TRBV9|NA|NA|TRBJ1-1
TGTGCCAGCAGCTTACAGACAGGCATGAACACTGAAGCTTTCTTT
CASSLQTGMNTEAFF
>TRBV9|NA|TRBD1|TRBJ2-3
TGTGCCAGCAGCGGGAACGTTCCGGGACAGGGGCCCCACCTCGGCACAGATACGCAGTATTTT
CASSGNVPGQGPHLGTDTQYF
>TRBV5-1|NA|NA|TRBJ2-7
TGCGCCAGCAGTCTACAGGGTTTGGGGCTAGCGGATATCGAGCAGTACTTC
CASSLQGLGLADIEQYF
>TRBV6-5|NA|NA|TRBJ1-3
TGTGCCAGCAGTTACTCCGGGGGCTCTGGAAACACCATATATTTT
CASSYSGGSGNTIYF
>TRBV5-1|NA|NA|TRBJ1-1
TGCGCCAGCAAGCGGCAAGAGGTACTCTTGAACACTGAAGCTTTCTTT
CASKRQEVLLNTEAFF
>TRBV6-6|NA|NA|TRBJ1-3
TGTGCCAGCTTCACACCGTCTGGAAACACCATATATTTT
CASFTPSGNTIYF